This is a list of T cell receptor beta chains from one sample in a study of blood T cell repertoires in COVID-19. Measured with immunoSEQ multiplex PCR; TCRdb has only the in-frame clones, and not every one. The sample lists about 210,000 clones, approximately 78% occurring once. The specimen was peripheral blood. Receptor source: a woman aged 35 to 49 with acute or convalescent COVID-19. Each CDR3 is given with its conserved first and last residue. The D gene is left open where the match is weak. Clone sizes are given selectively: once, few, many, or a class where the clone is expanded.

d_call: .; clone_size: .; v_call: TRBV14; j_call: TRBJ2-5; cdr3_nt: TGTGCCAGCAGCCGCACTTTCAGAGGAACTCAAGAGACCCAGTACTTC; cdr3_aa: CASSRTFRGTQETQYF
d_call: TRBD1; clone_size: few; v_call: TRBV7-2; j_call: TRBJ1-5; cdr3_nt: TGTGCCAGCAGCTTACAGACAGGGACTCAGCCCCAGCATTTT; cdr3_aa: CASSLQTGTQPQHF
d_call: .; clone_size: .; v_call: TRBV5-5; j_call: TRBJ2-1; cdr3_nt: TGTGCCAGCAGCCCTATTACAGGCCCCTACAATGAGCAGTTCTTC; cdr3_aa: CASSPITGPYNEQFF
d_call: .; clone_size: .; v_call: TRBV4-1; j_call: TRBJ1-1; cdr3_nt: TGCGCCAGCAGCCAAGATAAGACTGGGAACACTGAAGCTTTCTTT; cdr3_aa: CASSQDKTGNTEAFF
d_call: TRBD1; clone_size: few; v_call: TRBV7-2; j_call: TRBJ2-1; cdr3_nt: TGTGCCAGCCCGAGGGGGCTAGCCAGCTCCTACAATGAGCAGTTCTTC; cdr3_aa: CASPRGLASSYNEQFF
d_call: TRBD1; clone_size: .; v_call: TRBV3-1/TRBV3-2; j_call: TRBJ2-7; cdr3_nt: TGTGCCAGCAGCCCGGGACAGGGGGACTACGAGCAGTACTTC; cdr3_aa: CASSPGQGDYEQYF
d_call: TRBD1; clone_size: .; v_call: TRBV18; j_call: TRBJ1-2; cdr3_nt: TGTGCCAGCTCACCAAACCCCGGACAGGCCAATAACTATGGCTACACCTTC; cdr3_aa: CASSPNPGQANNYGYTF
d_call: .; clone_size: .; v_call: TRBV10-3; j_call: TRBJ2-1; cdr3_nt: TGTGCCATCAGTGAAGGCCTCGAGGGATACAATGAGCAGTTCTTC; cdr3_aa: CAISEGLEGYNEQFF
d_call: .; clone_size: .; v_call: TRBV27; j_call: TRBJ2-7; cdr3_nt: TGTGCCAGCAGTTTATCCGGGACTCTGTCCTACGAGCAGTACTTC; cdr3_aa: CASSLSGTLSYEQYF
d_call: .; clone_size: .; v_call: TRBV7-8; j_call: TRBJ1-1; cdr3_nt: TGTGCCAGCAGCTTAGGGGGCATCGGTAAGACTGAAGCTTTCTTT; cdr3_aa: CASSLGGIGKTEAFF
d_call: .; clone_size: .; v_call: TRBV29-1; j_call: TRBJ2-1; cdr3_nt: TGCAGCGTGCCGGGGGTGGGCTACAATGAGCAGTTCTTC; cdr3_aa: CSVPGVGYNEQFF
d_call: TRBD1; clone_size: .; v_call: TRBV27; j_call: TRBJ1-1; cdr3_nt: TGTGCCAGCAGTTTGGGAAGTGCCGGGACAGGGGACACTGAAGCTTTCTTT; cdr3_aa: CASSLGSAGTGDTEAFF
d_call: TRBD1; clone_size: .; v_call: TRBV5-1; j_call: TRBJ2-3; cdr3_nt: TGCGCCAGCAGGCTACAGGGGGTGGGAGATACGCAGTATTTT; cdr3_aa: CASRLQGVGDTQYF
d_call: .; clone_size: .; v_call: TRBV12-3/TRBV12-4; j_call: TRBJ2-6; cdr3_nt: TGTGCCAGCTCAGATTCTGGGGCCAACGTCCTGACTTTC; cdr3_aa: CASSDSGANVLTF
d_call: .; clone_size: .; v_call: TRBV21-1; j_call: TRBJ2-1; cdr3_nt: TGTGCCAGCAGCAAAGGACTAGCGGGAGTCCTCTCCTACAATGAGCAGTTCTTC; cdr3_aa: CASSKGLAGVLSYNEQFF
d_call: .; clone_size: .; v_call: TRBV2; j_call: TRBJ1-5; cdr3_nt: TGTGCCAGCAGTCAGGGCATACCTAGCAATCAGCCCCAGCATTTT; cdr3_aa: CASSQGIPSNQPQHF
d_call: .; clone_size: .; v_call: TRBV6-6; j_call: TRBJ1-2; cdr3_nt: TGTGCCAGCAGTTTGACGGAGAACTATGGCTACACCTTC; cdr3_aa: CASSLTENYGYTF
d_call: TRBD2; clone_size: once; v_call: TRBV7-3; j_call: TRBJ2-7; cdr3_nt: TGTGCCAGCAGCTTAGTAGCGGGGGAGACCTACGAGCAGTACTTC; cdr3_aa: CASSLVAGETYEQYF
d_call: TRBD1; clone_size: few; v_call: TRBV4-1; j_call: TRBJ1-2; cdr3_nt: TGCGCCAGCAGCCAATACGGGGACAGGGCTGACTATGGCTACACCTTC; cdr3_aa: CASSQYGDRADYGYTF
d_call: TRBD1; clone_size: .; v_call: TRBV4-1; j_call: TRBJ1-6; cdr3_nt: TGCGCCAGCAGCCATGACAGGGCGGTCGGGTCACCCCTCCACTTT; cdr3_aa: CASSHDRAVGSPLHF
d_call: TRBD2; clone_size: .; v_call: TRBV6-2/TRBV6-3; j_call: TRBJ2-2; cdr3_nt: TGTGCCAGCAGTTTTCAGTCCGGACTAGAACTCACCGGGGAGCTGTTTTTT; cdr3_aa: CASSFQSGLELTGELFF
d_call: .; clone_size: once; v_call: TRBV6-5; j_call: TRBJ2-7; cdr3_nt: TGTGCCAGCAGACGAACAGTATCCTACGAGCAGTACTTC; cdr3_aa: CASRRTVSYEQYF
d_call: TRBD1; clone_size: .; v_call: TRBV7-8; j_call: TRBJ1-2; cdr3_nt: TGTGCCAGCAGCTTAGGGGTTGTGGGACAGGGGGTGGGCGGTGGCTATGGCTACACCTTC; cdr3_aa: CASSLGVVGQGVGGGYGYTF
d_call: .; clone_size: .; v_call: TRBV18; j_call: TRBJ2-1; cdr3_nt: TGTGCCAGCTCACCGAGGGTCGTTGAGCAGTTCTTC; cdr3_aa: CASSPRVVEQFF
d_call: .; clone_size: .; v_call: TRBV5-1; j_call: TRBJ1-2; cdr3_nt: TGCGCCAGCAGCTTGGGTTCAGGGTGGGGCTATGGCTACACCTTC; cdr3_aa: CASSLGSGWGYGYTF
d_call: TRBD2; clone_size: .; v_call: TRBV10-3; j_call: TRBJ2-1; cdr3_nt: TGTGCCATCAGGGGGGTAGAGCGGGGGAGCTCCTACAATGAGCAGTTCTTC; cdr3_aa: CAIRGVERGSSYNEQFF
d_call: TRBD1; clone_size: .; v_call: TRBV4-2; j_call: TRBJ1-2; cdr3_nt: TGTGCCAGCAGCCCAAGGCCGGGACAGGAGGGAACCTTC; cdr3_aa: CASSPRPGQEGTF
d_call: .; clone_size: .; v_call: TRBV2; j_call: TRBJ2-7; cdr3_nt: TGTGCCAGCAGTGAAATGGGGGGAAGGGCCTACGAGCAGTACTTC; cdr3_aa: CASSEMGGRAYEQYF
d_call: .; clone_size: .; v_call: TRBV6-5; j_call: TRBJ2-3; cdr3_nt: TGTGCCAGCAGTCCCCTTCCCCCCCCGGATACGCAGTATTTT; cdr3_aa: CASSPLPPPDTQYF
d_call: TRBD1; clone_size: .; v_call: TRBV29-1; j_call: TRBJ2-5; cdr3_nt: TGCAGCGGGAACGACAGGGGAAAGACCCAGTACTTC; cdr3_aa: CSGNDRGKTQYF
d_call: .; clone_size: .; v_call: TRBV7-9; j_call: TRBJ1-1; cdr3_nt: TGTGCCAGCAGCTTGGCCCAAACAGGGAACACTGAAGCTTTCTTT; cdr3_aa: CASSLAQTGNTEAFF
d_call: TRBD1; clone_size: .; v_call: TRBV19; j_call: TRBJ1-6; cdr3_nt: TGTGCCAGTACCACGACAGGGTCTAATTCACCCCTCCACTTT; cdr3_aa: CASTTTGSNSPLHF
d_call: TRBD1; clone_size: .; v_call: TRBV19; j_call: TRBJ1-5; cdr3_nt: TGTGCCAGTAGTATAAAGACAGGGCGTCAGCCCCAGCATTTT; cdr3_aa: CASSIKTGRQPQHF
d_call: TRBD1; clone_size: once; v_call: TRBV30; j_call: TRBJ2-6; cdr3_nt: TGTGCCTGGCACACCGGGACAGGGGGTTCTGGGGCCAACGTCCTGACTTTC; cdr3_aa: CAWHTGTGGSGANVLTF
d_call: .; clone_size: .; v_call: TRBV6-6; j_call: TRBJ1-5; cdr3_nt: TGTGCCAGCGACGGGTCCTCGAAGGGCAATCAGCCCCAGCATTTT; cdr3_aa: CASDGSSKGNQPQHF
d_call: .; clone_size: few; v_call: TRBV7-3; j_call: TRBJ2-2; cdr3_nt: TGTGCCAGCAGCTTGGAGTTTGCGGCGACGAACACCGGGGAGCTGTTTTTT; cdr3_aa: CASSLEFAATNTGELFF
d_call: .; clone_size: .; v_call: TRBV18; j_call: TRBJ2-5; cdr3_nt: TGTGCCAGCTCACCGCGCCAGGGCCAAGAGACCCAGTACTTC; cdr3_aa: CASSPRQGQETQYF
d_call: .; clone_size: .; v_call: TRBV30; j_call: TRBJ1-2; cdr3_nt: TGTGCCTGGAGTGTCGGGGAATTAGGCGGCTACACCTTC; cdr3_aa: CAWSVGELGGYTF
d_call: TRBD1; clone_size: .; v_call: TRBV4-3; j_call: TRBJ2-5; cdr3_nt: TGCGCCAGCAGCCAAGATTGGCGACAGGGGGATTACCAAGAGACCCAGTACTTC; cdr3_aa: CASSQDWRQGDYQETQYF
d_call: .; clone_size: .; v_call: TRBV18; j_call: TRBJ1-1; cdr3_nt: TGTGCCAGCTCACCTAAGTCGGCCAGCCAAGGGGTGAAAGCTTTCTTT; cdr3_aa: CASSPKSASQGVKAFF
d_call: .; clone_size: .; v_call: TRBV11-2; j_call: TRBJ1-6; cdr3_nt: TGTGCCAGCAGCTTATACAGGGTAGATTCACCCCTCCACTTT; cdr3_aa: CASSLYRVDSPLHF
d_call: .; clone_size: few; v_call: TRBV20-1; j_call: TRBJ1-3; cdr3_nt: TGCAGTGCTAGTCGGCGGGCTTTGGACACCATATATTTT; cdr3_aa: CSASRRALDTIYF
d_call: TRBD2; clone_size: .; v_call: TRBV2; j_call: TRBJ2-2; cdr3_nt: TGTGCCAGCAGTGTGGGGGAGGGCGGGGAGCTGTTTTTT; cdr3_aa: CASSVGEGGELFF
d_call: .; clone_size: .; v_call: TRBV7-2; j_call: TRBJ2-7; cdr3_nt: TGTGCCAGCAGCCCTAACTCCTACGAGCAGTACTTC; cdr3_aa: CASSPNSYEQYF
d_call: .; clone_size: .; v_call: TRBV9; j_call: TRBJ1-3; cdr3_nt: TGTGCCAGCAGGAAACAGGGCCCTGGAAACACCATATATTTT; cdr3_aa: CASRKQGPGNTIYF
d_call: TRBD1; clone_size: .; v_call: TRBV2; j_call: TRBJ1-1; cdr3_nt: TGTGCCAGCAGTCTGACAGGGTGGGACACTGAAGCTTTCTTT; cdr3_aa: CASSLTGWDTEAFF
d_call: .; clone_size: few; v_call: TRBV5-1; j_call: TRBJ2-2; cdr3_nt: TGCGCCAGCAGCTTGGCCATCGGCACCGGGGAGCTGTTTTTT; cdr3_aa: CASSLAIGTGELFF
d_call: .; clone_size: few; v_call: TRBV1; j_call: TRBJ2-1; cdr3_nt: TGCACCAGCAGCCAAGATATTTACAATGAGCAGTTCTTC; cdr3_aa: CTSSQDIYNEQFF
d_call: TRBD1; clone_size: few; v_call: TRBV5-1; j_call: TRBJ1-1; cdr3_nt: TGCGCCAGCAGCTTGGGGGACAGGAGGGACACTGAAGCTTTCTTT; cdr3_aa: CASSLGDRRDTEAFF
d_call: .; clone_size: once; v_call: TRBV11-2; j_call: TRBJ2-5; cdr3_nt: TGTGCCAGCAGCATACACCCTCGAGAGACCCAGTACTTC; cdr3_aa: CASSIHPRETQYF